The text below deals with one T cell receptor (beta chain). Its antigen is unknown. No base qualities exist here, and no much larger clone lies one base off it. The germline ends are 10 bases apart after V is trimmed by 3 bases and J by 11 bases. CDR1 and CDR2 were assigned from the germline V gene as KGHSH and LQKENI. The CDR3 sequence holds 12 residues, the cysteine and phenylalanine included. Of the read, only the CDR3 DNA is kept; its 36 bases are in frame from base 1. This specimen belongs to a study of blood T cell repertoires in COVID-19 (TCRdb year 2020). Background on the whole study: Samples from collaborators originated in the United States, Italy and Spain and spanned both the acute and convalescent phases of COVID-19. The prospective study material was composed of cDNA or gDNA derived from T cells, B-cell-depleted T cells, or PBMCs. Deeply sampled blood TCRbeta repertoires from subjects exposed to, actively infected with, or recovered from COVID-19 were included in the dataset. The repertoires were released in a freely available public database intended as a resource for research on the immune response to SARS-CoV-2. Samples were obtained from the ongoing ImmuneRACE study (first 160 participants) and from 1,254 subjects provided by 6 global collaborators. Sample metadata almost always included a de-identified subject ID, COVID-19 status, age in years and sex. Where available, HLA class I and class II types were taken from metadata supplied by the sample provider and were not determined by assay-based typing. What the work shows at the level of the full study, not this receptor alone: Clinical and demographic metadata were provided uncurated, with the amount varying by source and participant.

Collaborating institutions collected whole blood in K2EDTA tubes following their own protocols. For TCRbeta analysis, collaborators shipped samples in one of three forms: frozen whole blood, isolated PBMCs, or DNA extracted from either of those sample types. TCRbeta CDR3 regions were amplified from genomic DNA by means of the immunoSEQ Assay, a bias-controlled multiplex PCR. Per the authors' processing: Within the assay, amplification of reference gene primers was used to estimate how many nucleated cells each sample contained. Sequence reads were collapsed and filtered to measure the absolute abundance of every unique TCRbeta CDR3 rearrangement. For each sample, productive Simpson clonality was calculated as the square root of Simpson's diversity index across productive rearrangements. TCRdb's version of the immuneACCESS table is confined to in-frame rearrangements and falls short of the full clone set. An unresolved V gene accounts for under half of the shortfall where checked; the remainder is of unknown origin. V, J and clone size are taken as reported in that table, and D and trimming were inferred from the DNA itself. For this sample the table gives 100,000 to 150,000 clones, of which 87% were detected only once. About 3.6% of the sample comes from the top ten.

The V and J segments used are TRBV18 and TRBJ2-2; TRBD2 might be the D gene, on 5 matching bases. The receptor was derived from a woman aged 60-75 years with acute or convalescent COVID-19. The sequenced sample consisted of peripheral blood. The sequenced DNA: TGTGCCAGCTCACCCTTGCCGGGAGAGCTGTTTTTT. It translates to CASSPLPGELFF.